Following are 16 T cell receptor beta chains from one sample sequenced in a study of tumor and adjacent non-tumor tissue in lung cancer. The template was RNA from unsorted bulk tissue. Distant lung tissue was collected more than 3 cm away from the tumor edge. A modified ARM-PCR protocol with three rounds of nested PCR amplified TCRbeta. TCRdb fed the multiplex PCR reads into MiXCR, producing one record per CDR3 protein. The sample carries approximately 100,000 distinct CDR3 sequences, around 57% recorded once. The sequencing sample was made of distant non-tumor lung tissue. The source of these receptors is a man aged 60 to 69 with non-small cell lung cancer.

There are many counts of this clonotype. The V gene is TRBV24-1, the J gene TRBJ2-3, with 10 bases matching TRBD1. The CDR3 is made up of 15 amino acids. The V and J ends lost 3 bases and 3 bases, in that order; junction bases with no gene match: 2. Germline V gene sequence: CDR1 KGHDR, CDR2 SFDVKD. DNA of the CDR3: TGTGCCACCAGTGATCGGGACAGGGGAACAGATACGCAGTATTTT. Its protein is CATSDRDRGTDTQYF.

As regards this clonotype: It may be a read error: a sequence one base away is much more abundant. The chain couples TRBV20-1 to TRBJ2-3, with no clear D. Trimming pared 4 bases from V and 6 bases from J, leaving 11 bases between. Germline V gives CDR1 DFQATT, CDR2 SNEGSKA (reference sequence). This CDR3 region has 12 residues. The CDR3 DNA reads TGCAGTGCTAAGATTGTCACTGATACGCAGTATTTT. Residues: CSAKIVTDTQYF.

Notes on this clonotype: Compared with germline, one end of the junction differs, possibly owing to a read error. CDR3 DNA: TGTGCTAACAGTCGGACAGGGGTGGCCACCGGGGAGCTGATTTTT. Translated, it gives CANSRTGVATGELIF. The chain is built from TRBV11-3 and TRBJ2-2; 9 bases line up with TRBD1. Germline V gene data show CDR1 as SGHNT and CDR2 as YENEEA. The CDR3 extends over 15 amino acids.

As concerns this clonotype: At one of its ends the junction is not consistent with the germline gene, which may arise from a read error. The chain carries TRBV12-3 or TRBV12-4 and TRBJ1-1; D perhaps matches TRBD1 (5 bases). The CDR3 is 18 residues long. In nucleotides, the CDR3 is TGTGACAGCAATTTGACGAAACAGGTTTCCGTCATGAACACTGAAGCTTTCTTT. Encoded protein: CDSNLTKQVSVMNTEAFF.

Comments on this clonotype: One junction end does not reproduce the germline sequence, and a read error may be involved. The chain joins TRBV14 to TRBJ2-3; D remains unclear. CDR3 length: 12 amino acids. Germline V gene sequence: CDR1 SGHDN, CDR2 FVKESK. CDR3 protein: CARSQLRDTQYF. DNA for the CDR3: TGTGCCAGGAGCCAACTTCGGGATACGCAGTATTTT.

This rearrangement joins TRBV12-3 or TRBV12-4 to TRBJ1-2; D is unclear. The CDR3 runs 12 residues. V lost 9 bases to trimming and J lost 4 bases, with 12 bases between them. The CDR3 sequence: CASGDSIYGYTF. In DNA, the CDR3 is TGTGCCAGTGGCGATTCTATCTATGGCTACACCTTC.

A word on this clonotype: This sequence may be a read error, since a much larger clone differs from it by one base. The V gene is TRBV20-1, the J gene TRBJ1-4; possible D gene TRBD1, 6 bases. This CDR3 is built from 15 residues. Between the trimmed V and J ends, which lost 4 bases and 0 bases, there was a span of 12 bases. Per the germline V gene, CDR1 is DFQATT and CDR2 is SNEGSKA (reference sequence). CDR3 amino acids: CSATMDRATNEKLFF. DNA for the CDR3: TGCAGTGCTACTATGGACAGAGCAACTAATGAAAAACTGTTTTTT.

This clonotype was found a few times. The rearrangement uses TRBV7-9 and TRBJ1-2; D not certain. CDR1 is SEHNR and CDR2 is FQNEAQ in the germline V gene (reference sequence). This CDR3 comprises 12 residues. Trimming took 3 bases from V and 5 from J, leaving 7 bases between them. The CDR3 spells CASSFTEYGYTF. Written as DNA, the CDR3 is TGTGCCAGCAGCTTTACCGAATATGGCTACACCTTC. The complete variable domain, with remaining parts taken from reference TRBV7-9 and TRBJ1-2, reads DTGVSQNPRHKITKRGQNVTFRCDPISEHNRLYWYRQTLGQGPEFLTYFQNEAQLEKSRLLSDRFSAERPKGSFSTLEIQRTEQGDSAMYLCASSFTEYGYTFGSGTRLTVV.

At least ten counts were recorded for this clonotype. The chain recombines TRBV5-1 with TRBJ1-4; TRBD1 agrees at 7 bases. The CDR3 is 14 residues long. Trimming at V came to 3 bases and at J to 6 bases, leaving 5 bases not matched to a gene. CDR1 and CDR2 from the germline V gene are SGHRS and YFSETQ. CDR3 amino acids: CASSSGGLHEKLFF. DNA of the CDR3: TGCGCCAGCAGCTCAGGGGGATTACATGAAAAACTGTTTTTT.

In regard to this clonotype: The CDR3 does not close with the conserved phenylalanine or tryptophan, likely indicating a read error. CDR3 residues: CASSLDGTGLDEQYI. Written as DNA, the CDR3 is TGTGCCAGCAGTTTAGACGGGACTGGGCTGGACGAGCAGTACATC. The V gene is TRBV11-3, the J gene TRBJ2-7; D might be TRBD2 (6 bases). The CDR3 extends over 15 amino acids. Germline CDR1 is SGHNT and CDR2 is YENEEA.

On this clonotype itself: Germline and junction disagree at one end, which may indicate a read error. The V call is TRBV7-2, the J call TRBJ2-5; TRBD1 matches 7 bases. This CDR3 comprises 14 residues. CDR1 is SGHTA and CDR2 is FQGNSA in the germline V gene. DNA of the CDR3: TGTGCCAGCACCAAGACAGGGAATCGAGAGACCCAGTATTTC. Encoded protein: CASTKTGNRETQYF.

To note about this clonotype: A read error may be the cause here, since a much bigger clone is one base away. The final CDR3 position lacks the conserved phenylalanine or tryptophan, pointing to a likely read error. The chain combines TRBV7-9 with TRBJ2-1, with 7 bases aligning to TRBD2. The CDR3 is 15 residues long. V lost 6 bases to trimming and J lost 8 bases; unmatched junction nucleotides: 13. Germline V gene lookup returns CDR1 SEHNR and CDR2 FQNEAQ (reference sequence). CDR3 residues: CASSRGTNPFDEQFI. CDR3 bases: TGTGCCAGCAGTCGTGGGACTAACCCGTTCGATGAGCAGTTCATC.

This sequence joins TRBV24-1 and TRBJ2-2, with TRBD2 as a possible D gene (5 bases). V lost 4 bases to trimming and J lost 8 bases, with 7 bases between them. Germline lookup yields CDR1 KGHDR and CDR2 SFDVKD. CDR3 length equals 12 residues. The CDR3 reads CATSDRRGELFF. In DNA, the CDR3 is TGTGCCACCAGTGACCGGAGGGGGGAGCTGTTTTTT.

Comments on this clonotype: One junction end does not reproduce the germline sequence, and a read error may be involved. The chain uses TRBV7-8 and TRBJ2-1; D uncertain. Per germline, CDR1 SGHVS and CDR2 FQNEAQ. CDR3 length equals 14 residues. CDR3 region: CSSSPRWWGNVQFF. The CDR3 DNA follows: TGTTCCAGCAGCCCCAGATGGTGGGGTAATGTGCAGTTCTTC.

This clonotype was seen repeatedly, ten times or more. V usage is TRBV5-1 and J usage is TRBJ2-1, with 11 bases that match TRBD2. CDR3 size: 16 residues. After removal of 4 bases from V and 8 bases from J, the junction contained 11 bases not matched to a gene. In germline, CDR1 is SGHRS, CDR2 YFSETQ. CDR3: CASSPGTSGGGDEQFF. CDR3 coding DNA: TGCGCCAGCAGCCCGGGGACTAGCGGTGGGGGTGATGAGCAGTTCTTC. Based on the CDR3 plus reference TRBV5-1 and TRBJ2-1, the full variable domain is KAGVTQTPRYLIKTRGQQVTLSCSPISGHRSVSWYQQTPGQGLQFLFEYFSETQRNKGNFPGRFSGRQFSNSRSEMNVSTLELGDSALYLCASSPGTSGGGDEQFFGPGTRLTVL.

The V gene is TRBV28, the J gene TRBJ2-1; unclear D gene. The germline CDR1 and CDR2 sequences are MDHEN and SYDVKM. This CDR3 is built from 16 residues. V gave up 8 bases and J gave up 8 bases, with 25 bases separating them. Here the CDR3 DNA reads TGTGCCAGCGGCACCCTAACAGTCCCCTTTAACGATGAGCAGTTCTTC. Translated, it gives CASGTLTVPFNDEQFF.